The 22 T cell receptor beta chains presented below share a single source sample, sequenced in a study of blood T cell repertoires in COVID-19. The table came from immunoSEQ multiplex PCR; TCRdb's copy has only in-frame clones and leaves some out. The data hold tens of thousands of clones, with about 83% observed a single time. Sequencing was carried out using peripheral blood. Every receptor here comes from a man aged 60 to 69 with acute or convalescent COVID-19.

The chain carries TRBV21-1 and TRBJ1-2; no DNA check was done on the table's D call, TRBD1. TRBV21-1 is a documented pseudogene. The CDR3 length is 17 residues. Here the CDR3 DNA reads TGTGCCAGCAGCAAAGCCACTAATAGGACAGGGGGCGGCGGCTACACCTTC. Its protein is CASSKATNRTGGGGYTF.

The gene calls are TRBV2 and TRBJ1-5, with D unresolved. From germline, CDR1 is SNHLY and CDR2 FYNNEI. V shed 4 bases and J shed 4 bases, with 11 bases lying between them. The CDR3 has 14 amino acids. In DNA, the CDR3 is TGTGCCAGCAGTGGCGTGGTGAAAAATCAGCCCCAGCATTTT. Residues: CASSGVVKNQPQHF.

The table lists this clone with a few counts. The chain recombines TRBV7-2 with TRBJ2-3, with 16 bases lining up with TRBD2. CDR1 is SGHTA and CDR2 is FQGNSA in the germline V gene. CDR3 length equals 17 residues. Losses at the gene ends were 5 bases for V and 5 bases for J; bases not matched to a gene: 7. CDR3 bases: TGTGCCAGCAGCGCCGGGACTAGCGGGGGGGCCGTAGATACGCAGTATTTT. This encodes CASSAGTSGGAVDTQYF. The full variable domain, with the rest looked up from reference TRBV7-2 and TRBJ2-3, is GAGVSQSPSNKVTEKGKDVELRCDPISGHTALYWYRQSLGQGLEFLIYFQGNSAPDKSGLPSDRFSAERTGGSVSTLTIQRTQQEDSAVYLCASSAGTSGGAVDTQYFGPGTRLTVL.

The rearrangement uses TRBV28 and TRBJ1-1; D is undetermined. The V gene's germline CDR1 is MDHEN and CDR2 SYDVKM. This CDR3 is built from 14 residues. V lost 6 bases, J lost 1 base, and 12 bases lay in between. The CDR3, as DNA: TGTGCCAGCAGGGTTCCCCAGGCGAACACTGAAGCTTTCTTT. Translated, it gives CASRVPQANTEAFF.

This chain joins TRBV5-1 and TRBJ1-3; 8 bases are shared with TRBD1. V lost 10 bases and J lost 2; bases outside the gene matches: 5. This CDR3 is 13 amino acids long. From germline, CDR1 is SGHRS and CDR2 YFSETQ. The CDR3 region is CAGPQGAGNTIYF. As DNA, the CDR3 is TGCGCCGGACCACAGGGGGCTGGAAACACCATATATTTT. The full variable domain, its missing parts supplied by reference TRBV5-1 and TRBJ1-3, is KAGVTQTPRYLIKTRGQQVTLSCSPISGHRSVSWYQQTPGQGLQFLFEYFSETQRNKGNFPGRFSGRQFSNSRSEMNVSTLELGDSALYLCAGPQGAGNTIYFGEGSWLTVV.

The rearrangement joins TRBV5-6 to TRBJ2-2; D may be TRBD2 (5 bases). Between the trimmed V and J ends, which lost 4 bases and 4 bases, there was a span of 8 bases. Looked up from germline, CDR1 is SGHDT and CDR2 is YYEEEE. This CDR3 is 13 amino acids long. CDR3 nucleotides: TGTGCCAGCAGCCGGGATCCCACCGGGGAGCTGTTTTTT. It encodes CASSRDPTGELFF.

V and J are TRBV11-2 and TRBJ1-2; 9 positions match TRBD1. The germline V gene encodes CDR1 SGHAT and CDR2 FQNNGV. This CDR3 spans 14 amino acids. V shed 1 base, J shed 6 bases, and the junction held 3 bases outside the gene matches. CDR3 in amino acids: CASSLAGQGNGYTF. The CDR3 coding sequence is TGTGCCAGCAGCTTAGCGGGACAGGGTAATGGCTACACCTTC.

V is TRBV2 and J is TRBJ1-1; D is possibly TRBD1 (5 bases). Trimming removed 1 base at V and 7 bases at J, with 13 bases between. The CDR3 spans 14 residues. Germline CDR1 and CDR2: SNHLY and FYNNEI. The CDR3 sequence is CASSEVPRGGEAFF. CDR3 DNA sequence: TGTGCCAGCAGTGAAGTCCCTAGGGGCGGTGAAGCTTTCTTT.

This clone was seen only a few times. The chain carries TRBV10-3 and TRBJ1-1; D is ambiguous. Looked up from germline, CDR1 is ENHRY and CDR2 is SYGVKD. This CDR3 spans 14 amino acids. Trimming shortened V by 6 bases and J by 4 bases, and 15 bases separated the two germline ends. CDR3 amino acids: CAIRSLGGSTEAFF. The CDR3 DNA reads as TGTGCCATCAGGAGCCTGGGAGGAAGCACTGAAGCTTTCTTT.

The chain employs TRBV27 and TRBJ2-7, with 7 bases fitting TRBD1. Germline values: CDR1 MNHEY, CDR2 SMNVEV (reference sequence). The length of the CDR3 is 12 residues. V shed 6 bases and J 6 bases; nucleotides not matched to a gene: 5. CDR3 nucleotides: TGTGCCAGCAGCTATACAGGGGTCGAGCAGTACTTC. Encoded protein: CASSYTGVEQYF.

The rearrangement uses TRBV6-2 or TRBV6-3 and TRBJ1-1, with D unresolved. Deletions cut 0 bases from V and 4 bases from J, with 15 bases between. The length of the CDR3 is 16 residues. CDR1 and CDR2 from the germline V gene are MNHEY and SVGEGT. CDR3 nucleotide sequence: TGTGCCAGCAGTTACTCGAGCGGATGGGTGAGCACTGAAGCTTTCTTT. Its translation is CASSYSSGWVSTEAFF.

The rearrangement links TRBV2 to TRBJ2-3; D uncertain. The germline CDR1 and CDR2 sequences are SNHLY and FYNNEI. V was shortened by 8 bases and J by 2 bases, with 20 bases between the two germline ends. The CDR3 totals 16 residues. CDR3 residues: CASRGWALSVTDTQYF. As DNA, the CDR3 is TGTGCCAGCCGTGGGTGGGCCCTATCCGTCACAGATACGCAGTATTTT.

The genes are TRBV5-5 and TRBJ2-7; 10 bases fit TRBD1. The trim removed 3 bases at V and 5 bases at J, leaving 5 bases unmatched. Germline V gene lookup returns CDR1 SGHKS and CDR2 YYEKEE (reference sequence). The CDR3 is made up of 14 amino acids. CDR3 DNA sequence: TGTGCCAGCAGCTCGCCGGGACAGGGGAACGAGCAGTACTTC. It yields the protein CASSSPGQGNEQYF.

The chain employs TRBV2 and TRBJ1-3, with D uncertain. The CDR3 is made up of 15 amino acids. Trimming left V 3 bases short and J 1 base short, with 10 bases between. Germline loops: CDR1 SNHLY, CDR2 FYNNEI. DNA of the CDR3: TGTGCCAGCAGTGAGGCGTCAGCGTCTGGAAACACCATATATTTT. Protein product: CASSEASASGNTIYF. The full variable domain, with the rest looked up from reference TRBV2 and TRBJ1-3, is EPEVTQTPSHQVTQMGQEVILRCVPISNHLYFYWYRQILGQKVEFLVSFYNNEISEKSEIFDDQFSVERPDGSNFTLKIRSTKLEDSAMYFCASSEASASGNTIYFGEGSWLTVV.

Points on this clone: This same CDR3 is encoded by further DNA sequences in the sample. Here the CDR3 DNA reads TGTGCCAGCAGTGAAGGGGGGAACTATGGCTACACCTTC. This gives the protein CASSEGGNYGYTF. The J gene is TRBJ1-2, the V gene TRBV25-1, with D maybe TRBD1 (5 bases). V was cut by 2 bases and J by 2 bases, with 6 bases left in between. This CDR3 region has 13 residues. From germline, CDR1 is MGHDK and CDR2 SYGVNS.

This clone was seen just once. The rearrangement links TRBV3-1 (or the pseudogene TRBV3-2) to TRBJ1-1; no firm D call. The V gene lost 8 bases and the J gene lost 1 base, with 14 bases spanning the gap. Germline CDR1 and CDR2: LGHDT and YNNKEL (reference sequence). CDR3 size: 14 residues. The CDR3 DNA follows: TGTGCCAGCCGCTTGGGTGAGGCGAACACTGAAGCTTTCTTT. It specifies CASRLGEANTEAFF.

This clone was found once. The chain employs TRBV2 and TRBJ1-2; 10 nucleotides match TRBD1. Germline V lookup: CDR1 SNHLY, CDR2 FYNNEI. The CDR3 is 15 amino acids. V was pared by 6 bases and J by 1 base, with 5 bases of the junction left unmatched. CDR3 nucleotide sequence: TGTGCCAGCAGACCCGGGACAGGGGTTAACTATGGCTACACCTTC. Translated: CASRPGTGVNYGYTF.

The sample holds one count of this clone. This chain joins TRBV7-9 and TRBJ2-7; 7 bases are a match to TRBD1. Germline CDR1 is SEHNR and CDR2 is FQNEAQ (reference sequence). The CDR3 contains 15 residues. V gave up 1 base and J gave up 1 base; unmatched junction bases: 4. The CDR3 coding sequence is TGTGCCAGCAGCTTAGGGGGGACAGAGTCCTACGAGCAGTACTTC. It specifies CASSLGGTESYEQYF.

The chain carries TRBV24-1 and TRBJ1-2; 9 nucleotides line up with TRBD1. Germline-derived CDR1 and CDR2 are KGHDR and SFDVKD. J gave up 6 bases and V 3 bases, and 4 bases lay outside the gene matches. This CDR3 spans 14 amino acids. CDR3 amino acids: CATSDRTGADGYTF. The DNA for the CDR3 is TGTGCCACCAGTGATCGGACAGGGGCGGATGGCTACACCTTC.

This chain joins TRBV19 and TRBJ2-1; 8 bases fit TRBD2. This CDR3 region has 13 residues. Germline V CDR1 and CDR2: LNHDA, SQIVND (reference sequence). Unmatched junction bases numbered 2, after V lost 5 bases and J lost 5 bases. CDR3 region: CASSLLADNEQFF. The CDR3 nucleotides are TGTGCCAGTAGTTTACTAGCGGACAATGAGCAGTTCTTC.

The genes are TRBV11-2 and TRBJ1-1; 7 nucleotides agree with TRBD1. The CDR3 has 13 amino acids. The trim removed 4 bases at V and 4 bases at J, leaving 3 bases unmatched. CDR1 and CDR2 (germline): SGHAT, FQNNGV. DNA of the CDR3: TGTGCCAGCAGCTGGGACAGAGGCACTGAAGCTTTCTTT. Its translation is CASSWDRGTEAFF.

The CDR3 bases are TGTGCCAGCAGCAAGACCGGGACAAGTAACAATCAGCCCCAGCATTTT. This sequence encodes CASSKTGTSNNQPQHF. The chain recombines TRBV5-6 with TRBJ1-5, with D perhaps matching TRBD1 (6 bases). Between the trimmed V and J ends, which lost 4 bases and 3 bases, there was a span of 17 bases. The CDR3 covers 16 residues. Germline values: CDR1 SGHDT, CDR2 YYEEEE.